This T cell receptor (beta chain) stems from a study of blood T cell repertoires in COVID-19 (dated by TCRdb to the early 2020s). A note on the overall study: Samples from collaborators originated in the United States, Italy and Spain and spanned both the acute and convalescent phases of COVID-19. The material from the prospective study consisted of cDNA or gDNA derived from T cells, B-cell-depleted T cells, or PBMCs. The dataset comprised deeply sampled blood TCRbeta repertoires from subjects exposed to, actively infected with, or recovered from COVID-19. The repertoires were made available in a free public database intended to serve as a resource for research on the immune response to SARS-CoV-2. The samples were drawn from two sources: the first 160 participants of the ongoing ImmuneRACE study, and 950 to 1,500 subjects contributed by 6 global collaborators. The sample metadata nearly always contained a de-identified subject ID, COVID-19 status, age in years and sex. Where HLA class I and class II types were available, the types were taken from metadata supplied by the sample provider, not from assay-based typing.

Each collaborating institution followed its own protocols to collect whole blood in K2EDTA tubes. Collaborator samples were shipped for TCRbeta analysis as frozen whole blood, isolated PBMCs, or DNA extracted from either sample type. As for this clone: The clone's antigen remains unknown. Base qualities are not recorded, but no much larger clone differs from it by a single base.

TCRbeta CDR3 regions were amplified from genomic DNA by means of the immunoSEQ Assay, a bias-controlled multiplex PCR. As for the authors' bioinformatics: Within the assay, amplification of reference gene primers was used to estimate how many nucleated cells each sample contained. To quantify the absolute abundance of each unique TCRbeta CDR3 rearrangement, sequence reads were collapsed and filtered. For each sample, productive Simpson clonality was calculated as the square root of Simpson's diversity index over productive rearrangements. Held by TCRdb, this immuneACCESS table contains in-frame sequences only and omits some clones. Under half of the omission traces to an unresolved V gene where checked; the cause of the rest is unknown. V, J and clone size reflect that table, while D and trimming were determined from the DNA. The sample yields roughly 21,000 clones; around nine tenths were counted once. The ten most abundant clones make up under 20% of the sample.

Points the paper makes about the study in general: Clinical and demographic metadata were provided uncurated, with the amount varying by source and participant.

At the junction V is shortened by 5 bases and J by 5 bases, with 18 bases in between. From a lookup of the germline V gene (reference sequence), CDR1 and CDR2 are MNHEY and SMNVEV. Its CDR3 holds 15 amino acids, cysteine through phenylalanine. The only DNA kept is the CDR3, 45 bases in frame from the first base. This sequence uses TRBV27 and TRBJ1-2; a weak D assignment points to TRBD1 (5 bases agree). Source material: peripheral blood. This receptor was taken from a man in his sixties or seventies with active COVID-19. CDR3 reads: CASSPPNGGSYGYTF. The nucleotide sequence reads as follows: TGTGCCAGCAGTCCACCCAACGGGGGGAGTTATGGCTACACCTTC.